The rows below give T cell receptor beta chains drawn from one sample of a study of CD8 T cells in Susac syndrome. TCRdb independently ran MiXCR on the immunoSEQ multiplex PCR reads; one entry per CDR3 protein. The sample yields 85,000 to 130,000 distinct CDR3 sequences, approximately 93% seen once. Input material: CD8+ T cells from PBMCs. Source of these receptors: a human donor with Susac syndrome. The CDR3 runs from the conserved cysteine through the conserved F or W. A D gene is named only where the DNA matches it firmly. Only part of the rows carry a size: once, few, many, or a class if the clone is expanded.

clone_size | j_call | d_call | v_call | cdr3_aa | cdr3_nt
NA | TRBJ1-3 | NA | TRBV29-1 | CSVEDHGTAGNTIYF | TGCAGCGTTGAAGATCACGGGACTGCTGGAAACACCATATATTTT
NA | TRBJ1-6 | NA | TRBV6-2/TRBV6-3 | CASKVGGGPLHF | TGTGCCAGCAAGGTCGGGGGGGGACCCCTCCACTTT
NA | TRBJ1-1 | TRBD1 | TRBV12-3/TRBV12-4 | CASSFTQGRTEAFF | TGTGCCAGCAGTTTTACACAGGGGCGGACTGAAGCTTTCTTT
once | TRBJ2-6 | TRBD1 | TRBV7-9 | CASSLAQGAGANVLTF | TGTGCCAGCAGCTTAGCACAGGGGGCCGGGGCCAACGTCCTGACTTTC
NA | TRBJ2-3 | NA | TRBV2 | CASNPKLFPGTDTQYF | TGTGCCAGCAATCCTAAGTTATTTCCCGGTACAGATACGCAGTATTTT
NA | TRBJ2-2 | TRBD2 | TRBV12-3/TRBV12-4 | CASSHSGGGLPGELFF | TGTGCCAGCAGTCACTCCGGGGGGGGGCTCCCCGGGGAGCTGTTTTTT
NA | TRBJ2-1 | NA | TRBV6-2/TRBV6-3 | CASSPGTTNEQFF | TGTGCCAGCAGTCCCGGGACAACTAATGAGCAGTTCTTC
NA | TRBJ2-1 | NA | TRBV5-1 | CASTTANEQFF | TGCGCCAGCACGACAGCAAATGAGCAGTTCTTC
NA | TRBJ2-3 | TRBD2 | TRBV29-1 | CSGKLAGNTDTQYF | TGCAGCGGGAAACTAGCGGGGAACACAGATACGCAGTATTTT
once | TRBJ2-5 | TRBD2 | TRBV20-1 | CSAYGTSGRSQETQYF | TGCAGTGCTTACGGGACTAGCGGGAGATCTCAAGAGACCCAGTACTTC
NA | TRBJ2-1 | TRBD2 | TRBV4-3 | CASSQNSGGYNEQFF | TGCGCCAGCAGCCAGAATAGCGGGGGGTACAATGAGCAGTTCTTC
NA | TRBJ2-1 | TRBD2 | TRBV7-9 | CASSLGAGGNYNEQFF | TGTGCCAGCAGCTTAGGAGCGGGGGGGAACTACAATGAGCAGTTCTTC